This TCR beta chain was sequenced in a study of beta chain features in type 1 diabetes. Germline V gives CDR1 SGHVS, CDR2 FQNEAQ. The CDR3 is 12 residues long. Trimming removed 8 bases from V and 8 bases from J, with 15 bases in between. Every isolated RNA sample was fully reverse transcribed, so sequencing captured expressed TCRB transcripts. Clones were sequenced by immunoSEQ multiplex PCR, and TCRdb holds only the in-frame ones, with some missing. Among tens of thousands of clones listed, roughly 34% were seen once. The material sequenced was stem cell memory CD4+ T cells from blood. The TCR sequence derives from a woman aged 18-35 years in good health. This chain joins TRBV7-8 and TRBJ1-2; a possible D gene is TRBD1 (6 bases). In nucleotides, the CDR3 is TGTGCCAGCGGTCAGGGGCGCGGGGGCTACACCTTC. Translated, it gives CASGQGRGGYTF.